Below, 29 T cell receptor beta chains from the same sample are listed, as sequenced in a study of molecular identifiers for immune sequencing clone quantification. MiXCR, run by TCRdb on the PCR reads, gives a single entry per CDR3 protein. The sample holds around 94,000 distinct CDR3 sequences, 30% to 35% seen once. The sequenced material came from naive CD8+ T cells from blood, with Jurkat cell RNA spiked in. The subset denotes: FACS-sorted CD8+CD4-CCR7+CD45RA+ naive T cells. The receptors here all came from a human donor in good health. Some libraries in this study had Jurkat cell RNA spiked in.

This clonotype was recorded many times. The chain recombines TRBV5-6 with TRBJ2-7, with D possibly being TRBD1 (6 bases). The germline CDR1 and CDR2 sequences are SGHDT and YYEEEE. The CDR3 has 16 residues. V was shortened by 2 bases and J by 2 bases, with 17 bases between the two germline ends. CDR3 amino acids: CASSLVLGTKAYEQYF. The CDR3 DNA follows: TGTGCCAGCAGCTTAGTCCTGGGGACAAAGGCCTACGAGCAGTACTTC. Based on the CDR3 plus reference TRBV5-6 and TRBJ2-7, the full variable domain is DAGVTQSPTHLIKTRGQQVTLRCSPKSGHDTVSWYQQALGQGPQFIFQYYEEEERQRGNFPDRFSGHQFPNYSSELNVNALLLGDSALYLCASSLVLGTKAYEQYFGPGTRLTVT.

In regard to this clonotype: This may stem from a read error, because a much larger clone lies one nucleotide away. Here the CDR3 reads CASGQQGPDEQYF. CDR3 nucleotides: TGTGCCAGCGGCCAACAGGGCCCGGACGAGCAGTACTTC. J is TRBJ2-7 and V is TRBV13; tentatively, D is TRBD1 (6 bases). V lost 8 bases and J 5 bases, leaving 16 bases between the germline ends. The CDR3 has 13 amino acids. Germline V gene sequence: CDR1 PRHDT, CDR2 FYEKMQ (reference sequence).

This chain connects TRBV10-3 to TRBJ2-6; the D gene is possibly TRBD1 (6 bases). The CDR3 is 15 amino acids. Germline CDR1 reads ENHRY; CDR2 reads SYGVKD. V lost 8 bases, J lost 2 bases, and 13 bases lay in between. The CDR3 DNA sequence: TGTGCCATCTTGGACTCAGGGGCTGGGGCCAACGTCCTGACTTTC. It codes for CAILDSGAGANVLTF.

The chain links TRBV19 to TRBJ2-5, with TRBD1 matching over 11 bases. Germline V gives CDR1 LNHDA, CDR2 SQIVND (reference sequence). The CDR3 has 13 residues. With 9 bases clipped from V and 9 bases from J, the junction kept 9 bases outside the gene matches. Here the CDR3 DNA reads TGTGCCAGGGGACAGGGGGAGCGTGAGTCCCAGTACTTC. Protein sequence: CARGQGERESQYF. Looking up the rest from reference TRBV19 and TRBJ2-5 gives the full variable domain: DGGITQSPKYLFRKEGQNVTLSCEQNLNHDAMYWYRQDPGQGLRLIYYSQIVNDFQKGDIAEGYSVSREKKESFPLTVTSAQKNPTAFYLCARGQGERESQYFGPGTRLLVL.

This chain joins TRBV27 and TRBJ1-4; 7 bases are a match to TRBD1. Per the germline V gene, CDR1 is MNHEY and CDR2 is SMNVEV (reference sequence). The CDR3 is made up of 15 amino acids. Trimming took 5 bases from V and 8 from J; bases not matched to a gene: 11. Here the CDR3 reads CASSREQGIQEKLFF. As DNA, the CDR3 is TGTGCCAGCAGTAGGGAACAGGGGATACAAGAAAAACTGTTTTTT.

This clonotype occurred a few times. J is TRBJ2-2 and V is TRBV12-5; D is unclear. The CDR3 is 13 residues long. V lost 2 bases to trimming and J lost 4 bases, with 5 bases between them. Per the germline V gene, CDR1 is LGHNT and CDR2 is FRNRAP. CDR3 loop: CASGLFPTGELFF. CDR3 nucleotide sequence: TGTGCTAGTGGTTTGTTTCCCACCGGGGAGCTGTTTTTT.

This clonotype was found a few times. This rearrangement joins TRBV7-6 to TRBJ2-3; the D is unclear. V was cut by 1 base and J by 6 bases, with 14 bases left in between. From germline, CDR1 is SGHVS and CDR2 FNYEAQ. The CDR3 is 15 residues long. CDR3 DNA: TGTGCCAGCAGCTTAGAAGACGGGCGAGGTGATACGCAGTATTTT. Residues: CASSLEDGRGDTQYF.

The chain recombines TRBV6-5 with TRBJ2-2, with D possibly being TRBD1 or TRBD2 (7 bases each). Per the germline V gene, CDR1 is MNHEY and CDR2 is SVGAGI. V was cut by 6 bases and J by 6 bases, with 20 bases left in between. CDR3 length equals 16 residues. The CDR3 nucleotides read TGTGCCAGCAGCCAGGGGGGGAGTTGGTTGGCCGGGGAGCTGTTTTTT. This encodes CASSQGGSWLAGELFF.

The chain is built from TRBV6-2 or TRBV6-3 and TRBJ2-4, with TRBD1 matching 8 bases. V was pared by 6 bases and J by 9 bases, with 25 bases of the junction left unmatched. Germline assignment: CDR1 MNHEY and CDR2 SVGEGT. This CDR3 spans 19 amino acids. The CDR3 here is CASSPKTPGQVYPGFIQYF. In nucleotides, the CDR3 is TGTGCCAGCAGCCCGAAAACCCCGGGACAGGTTTATCCTGGTTTCATTCAGTACTTC.

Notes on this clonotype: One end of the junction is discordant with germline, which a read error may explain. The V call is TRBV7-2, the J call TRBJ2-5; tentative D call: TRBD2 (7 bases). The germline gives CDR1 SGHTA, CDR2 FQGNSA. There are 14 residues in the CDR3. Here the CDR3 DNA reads TGTGCCAGCAGCTTGGGGGGGCTCCAAGAGACCCAGGACTTC. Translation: CASSLGGLQETQDF.

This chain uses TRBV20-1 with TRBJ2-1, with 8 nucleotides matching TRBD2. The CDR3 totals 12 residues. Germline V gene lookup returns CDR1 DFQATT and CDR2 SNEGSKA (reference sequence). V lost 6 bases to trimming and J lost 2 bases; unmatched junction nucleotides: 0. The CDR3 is CSAGLAYNEQFF. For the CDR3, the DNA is TGCAGTGCGGGACTAGCCTACAATGAGCAGTTCTTC.

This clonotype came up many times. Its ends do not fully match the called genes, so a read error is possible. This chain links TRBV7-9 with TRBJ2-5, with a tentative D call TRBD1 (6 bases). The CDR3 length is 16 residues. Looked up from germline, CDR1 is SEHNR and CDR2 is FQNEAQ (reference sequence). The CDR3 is CASSVAWGQSQETQYF. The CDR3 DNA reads TGTGCCAGCAGCGTAGCCTGGGGACAATCCCAAGAGACCCAGTACTTC.

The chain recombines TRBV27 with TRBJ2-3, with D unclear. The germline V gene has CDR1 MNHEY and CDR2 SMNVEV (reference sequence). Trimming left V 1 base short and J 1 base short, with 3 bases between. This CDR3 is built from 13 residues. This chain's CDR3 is CASSLLRTDTQYF. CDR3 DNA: TGTGCCAGCAGTTTATTGCGCACAGATACGCAGTATTTT.

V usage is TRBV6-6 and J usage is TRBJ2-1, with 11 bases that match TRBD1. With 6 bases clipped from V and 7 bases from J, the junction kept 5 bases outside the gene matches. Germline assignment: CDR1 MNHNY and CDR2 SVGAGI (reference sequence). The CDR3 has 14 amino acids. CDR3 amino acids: CASSWTGGWNEQFF. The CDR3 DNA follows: TGTGCCAGCAGCTGGACAGGGGGCTGGAATGAGCAGTTCTTC.

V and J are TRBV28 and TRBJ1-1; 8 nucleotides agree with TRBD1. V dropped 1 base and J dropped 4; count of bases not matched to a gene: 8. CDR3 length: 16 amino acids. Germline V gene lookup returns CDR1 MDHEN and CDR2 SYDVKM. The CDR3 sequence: CASSLSPTGVSTEAFF. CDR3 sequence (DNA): TGTGCCAGCAGTTTATCCCCGACAGGGGTGTCCACTGAAGCTTTCTTT.

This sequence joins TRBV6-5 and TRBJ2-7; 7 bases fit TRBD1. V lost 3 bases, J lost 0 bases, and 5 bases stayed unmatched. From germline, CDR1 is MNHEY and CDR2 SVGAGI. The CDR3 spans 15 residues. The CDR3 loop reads CASSYGGDSSYEQYF. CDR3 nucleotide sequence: TGTGCCAGCAGTTATGGTGGGGACAGCTCCTACGAGCAGTACTTC.

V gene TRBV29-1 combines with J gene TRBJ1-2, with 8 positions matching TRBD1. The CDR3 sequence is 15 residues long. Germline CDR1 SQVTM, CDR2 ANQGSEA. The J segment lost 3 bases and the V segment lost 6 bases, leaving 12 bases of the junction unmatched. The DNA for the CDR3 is TGCAGCGTCTGGGGGCCCAGGGGGCCCTACTATGGCTACACCTTC. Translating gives CSVWGPRGPYYGYTF.

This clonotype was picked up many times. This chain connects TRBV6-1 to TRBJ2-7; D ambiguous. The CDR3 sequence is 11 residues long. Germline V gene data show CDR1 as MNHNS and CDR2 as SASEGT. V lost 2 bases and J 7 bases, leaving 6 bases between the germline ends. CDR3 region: CASSEFGEQYF. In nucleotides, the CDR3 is TGTGCCAGCAGTGAATTCGGGGAGCAGTACTTC.

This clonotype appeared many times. The CDR3, as DNA: TGCGCCAGCAGTCAATCCCGGGGGGGGCGAGAACAAGAGACCCAGTACTTC. The encoded protein is CASSQSRGGREQETQYF. The rearrangement joins TRBV23-1 to TRBJ2-5; TRBD2 aligns across 8 bases. TRBV23-1 is placed among ORFs of uncertain function. The trim removed 0 bases at V and 2 bases at J, leaving 8 bases unmatched. The CDR3 is 17 residues long.

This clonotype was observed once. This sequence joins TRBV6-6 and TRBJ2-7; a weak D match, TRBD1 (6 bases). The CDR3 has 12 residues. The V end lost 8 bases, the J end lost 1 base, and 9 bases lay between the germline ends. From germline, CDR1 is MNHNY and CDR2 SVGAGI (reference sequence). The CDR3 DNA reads TGTGCCAGCTCAACAGGGTCCTACGAGCAGTACTTC. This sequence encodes CASSTGSYEQYF.

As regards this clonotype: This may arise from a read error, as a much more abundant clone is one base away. The CDR3 here is CASRSPGVNTEASF. The CDR3 coding sequence is TGTGCCAGCCGCTCCCCCGGGGTAAACACTGAAGCTTCCTTT. The chain recombines TRBV9 with TRBJ1-1; no reliable D call. The germline V gene encodes CDR1 SGDLS and CDR2 YYNGEE. CDR3 length: 14 residues.

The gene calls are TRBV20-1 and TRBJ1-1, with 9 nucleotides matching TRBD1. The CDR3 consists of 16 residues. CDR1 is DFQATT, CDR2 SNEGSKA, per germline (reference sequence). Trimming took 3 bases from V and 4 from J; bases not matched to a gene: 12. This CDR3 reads CSASLNGDRAVTEAFF. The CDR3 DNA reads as TGCAGTGCTAGCCTCAACGGGGACAGGGCTGTCACTGAAGCTTTCTTT.

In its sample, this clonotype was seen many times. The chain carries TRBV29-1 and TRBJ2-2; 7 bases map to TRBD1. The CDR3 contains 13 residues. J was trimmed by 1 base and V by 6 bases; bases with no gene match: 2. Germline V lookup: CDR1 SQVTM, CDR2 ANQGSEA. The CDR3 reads CSVGQENTGELFF. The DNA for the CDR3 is TGCAGCGTAGGACAGGAGAACACCGGGGAGCTGTTTTTT.

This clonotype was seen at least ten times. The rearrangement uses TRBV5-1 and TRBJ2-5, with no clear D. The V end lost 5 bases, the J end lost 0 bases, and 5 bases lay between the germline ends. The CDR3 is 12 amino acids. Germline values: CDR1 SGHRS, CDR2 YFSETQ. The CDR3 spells CASSTDQETQYF. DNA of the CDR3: TGCGCCAGCAGTACCGACCAAGAGACCCAGTACTTC.

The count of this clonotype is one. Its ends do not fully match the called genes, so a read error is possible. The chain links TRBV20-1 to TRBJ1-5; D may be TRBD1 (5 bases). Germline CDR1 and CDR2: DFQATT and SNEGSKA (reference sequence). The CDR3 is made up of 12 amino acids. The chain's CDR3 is CCARERDLPQHF. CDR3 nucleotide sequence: TGCTGTGCTAGAGAAAGGGACTTACCCCAGCATTTT.

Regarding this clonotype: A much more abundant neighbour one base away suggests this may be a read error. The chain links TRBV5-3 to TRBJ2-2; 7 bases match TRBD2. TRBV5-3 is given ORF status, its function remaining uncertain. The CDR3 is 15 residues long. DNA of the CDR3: TGTGCCAGCAGCTGGGGAGGGTTCTCCACCGTGGAGCTGTTTTTT. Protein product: CASSWGGFSTVELFF.

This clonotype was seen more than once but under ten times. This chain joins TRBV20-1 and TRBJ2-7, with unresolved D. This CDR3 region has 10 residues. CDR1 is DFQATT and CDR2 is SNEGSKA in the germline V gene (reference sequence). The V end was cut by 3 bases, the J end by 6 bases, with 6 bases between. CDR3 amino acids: CSARNLEQYF. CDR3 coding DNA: TGCAGTGCTAGGAACCTCGAGCAGTACTTC.

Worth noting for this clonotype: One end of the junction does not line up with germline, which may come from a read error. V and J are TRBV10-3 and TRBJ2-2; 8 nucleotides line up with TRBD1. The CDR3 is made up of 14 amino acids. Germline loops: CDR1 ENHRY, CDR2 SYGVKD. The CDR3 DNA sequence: TGTGCCGTCAGAGACAGGGGAAGGGCCGGGGAGCTGTTTTTT. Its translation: CAVRDRGRAGELFF.

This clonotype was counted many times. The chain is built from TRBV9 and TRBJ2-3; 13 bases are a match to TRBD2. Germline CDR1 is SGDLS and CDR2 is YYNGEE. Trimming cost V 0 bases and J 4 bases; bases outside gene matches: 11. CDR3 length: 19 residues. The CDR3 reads CASSVEGLAGLTEADTQYF. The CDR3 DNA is TGTGCCAGCAGCGTAGAGGGACTAGCGGGATTAACCGAAGCAGATACGCAGTATTTT.